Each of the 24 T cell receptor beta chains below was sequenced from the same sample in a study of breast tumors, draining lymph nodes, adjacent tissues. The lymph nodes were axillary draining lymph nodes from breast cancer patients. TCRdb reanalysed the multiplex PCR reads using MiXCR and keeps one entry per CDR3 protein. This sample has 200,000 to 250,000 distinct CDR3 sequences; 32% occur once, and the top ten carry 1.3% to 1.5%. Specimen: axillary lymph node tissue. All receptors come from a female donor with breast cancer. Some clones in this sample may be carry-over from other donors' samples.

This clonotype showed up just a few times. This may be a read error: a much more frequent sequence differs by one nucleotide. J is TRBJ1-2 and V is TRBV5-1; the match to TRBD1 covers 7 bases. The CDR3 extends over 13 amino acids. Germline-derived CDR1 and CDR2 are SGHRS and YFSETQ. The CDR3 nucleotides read TGCGCCAGCAGCTCTGGACAGGTCGGGGGCTACGCCTTC. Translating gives CASSSGQVGGYAF.

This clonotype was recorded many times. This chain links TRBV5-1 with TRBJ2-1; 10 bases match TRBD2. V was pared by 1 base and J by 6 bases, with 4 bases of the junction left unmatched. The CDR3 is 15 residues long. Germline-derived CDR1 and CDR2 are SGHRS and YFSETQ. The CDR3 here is CASSLRGLAINEQFF. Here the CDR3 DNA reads TGCGCCAGCAGCTTGAGGGGACTAGCGATCAATGAGCAGTTCTTC.

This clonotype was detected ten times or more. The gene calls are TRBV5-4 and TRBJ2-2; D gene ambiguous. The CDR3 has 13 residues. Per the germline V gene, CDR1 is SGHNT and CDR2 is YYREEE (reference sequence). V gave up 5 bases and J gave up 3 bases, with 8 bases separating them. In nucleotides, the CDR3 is TGTGCCAGCAGTTTACTGGACACCGGGGAGCTGTTTTTT. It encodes CASSLLDTGELFF.

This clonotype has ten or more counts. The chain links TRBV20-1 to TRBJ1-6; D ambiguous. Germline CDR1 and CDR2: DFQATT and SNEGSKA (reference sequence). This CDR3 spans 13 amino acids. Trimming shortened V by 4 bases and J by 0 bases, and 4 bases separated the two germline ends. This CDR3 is CSANSSYNSPLHF. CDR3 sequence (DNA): TGCAGTGCTAACAGCTCCTATAATTCACCCCTCCACTTT.

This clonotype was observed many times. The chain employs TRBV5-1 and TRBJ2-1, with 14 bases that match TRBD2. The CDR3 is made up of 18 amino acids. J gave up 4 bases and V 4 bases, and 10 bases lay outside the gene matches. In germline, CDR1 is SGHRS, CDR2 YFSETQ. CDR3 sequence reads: CASSPWTSGRYTYNEQFF. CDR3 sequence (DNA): TGCGCCAGCAGCCCCTGGACTAGCGGGAGGTACACTTACAATGAGCAGTTCTTC.

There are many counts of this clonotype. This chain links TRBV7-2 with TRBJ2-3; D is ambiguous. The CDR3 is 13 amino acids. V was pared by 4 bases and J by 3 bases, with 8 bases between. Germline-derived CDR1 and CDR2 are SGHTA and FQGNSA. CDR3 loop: CASSSSGTDTQYF. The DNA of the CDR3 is TGTGCCAGCAGCTCCTCCGGGACAGATACGCAGTATTTT.

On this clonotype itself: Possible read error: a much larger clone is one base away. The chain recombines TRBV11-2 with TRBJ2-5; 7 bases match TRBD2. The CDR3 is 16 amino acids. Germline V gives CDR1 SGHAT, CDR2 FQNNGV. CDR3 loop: CASSLVPRPGGEAQYF. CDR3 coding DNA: TGTGCCAGCAGCTTAGTTCCCCGGCCGGGGGGAGAGGCCCAGTACTTC.

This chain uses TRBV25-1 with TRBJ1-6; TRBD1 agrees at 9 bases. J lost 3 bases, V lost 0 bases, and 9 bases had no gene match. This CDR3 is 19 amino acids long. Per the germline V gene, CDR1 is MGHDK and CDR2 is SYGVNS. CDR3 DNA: TGTGCCAGCAGTGAATACCGGACAGGGGCCCTAGACTATAATTCACCCCTCCACTTT. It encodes CASSEYRTGALDYNSPLHF.

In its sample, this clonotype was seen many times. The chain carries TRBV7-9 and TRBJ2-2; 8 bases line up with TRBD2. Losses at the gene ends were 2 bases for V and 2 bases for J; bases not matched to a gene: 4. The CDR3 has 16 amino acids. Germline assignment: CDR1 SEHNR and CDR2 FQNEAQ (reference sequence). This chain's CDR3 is CASSLRLAPNTGELFF. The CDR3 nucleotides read TGTGCCAGCAGCTTACGACTAGCGCCTAACACCGGGGAGCTGTTTTTT.

The DNA of the CDR3 is TGTGCCAGCAGCTTACGGGACAGGGGTCCGAGCTCCTACAATGAGCAGTTCTTC. Residues: CASSLRDRGPSSYNEQFF. V gene TRBV7-3 combines with J gene TRBJ2-1, with 10 bases that match TRBD1. In germline, CDR1 is SGHTA, CDR2 FQGTGA. This CDR3 contains 18 residues. The J segment lost 0 bases and the V segment lost 2 bases, leaving 7 bases of the junction unmatched.

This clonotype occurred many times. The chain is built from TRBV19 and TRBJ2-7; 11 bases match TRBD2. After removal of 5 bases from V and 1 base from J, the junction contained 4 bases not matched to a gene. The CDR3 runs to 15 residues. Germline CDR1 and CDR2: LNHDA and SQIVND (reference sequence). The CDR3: CASSPTSGVSYEQYF. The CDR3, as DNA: TGTGCCAGTAGTCCGACTAGCGGGGTGTCCTACGAGCAGTACTTC.

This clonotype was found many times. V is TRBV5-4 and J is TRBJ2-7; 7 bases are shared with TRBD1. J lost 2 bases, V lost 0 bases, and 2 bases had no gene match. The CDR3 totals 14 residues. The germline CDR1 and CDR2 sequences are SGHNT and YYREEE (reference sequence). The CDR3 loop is CASSLAGTAYEQYF. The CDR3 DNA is TGTGCCAGCAGCTTGGCCGGGACAGCCTACGAGCAGTACTTC.

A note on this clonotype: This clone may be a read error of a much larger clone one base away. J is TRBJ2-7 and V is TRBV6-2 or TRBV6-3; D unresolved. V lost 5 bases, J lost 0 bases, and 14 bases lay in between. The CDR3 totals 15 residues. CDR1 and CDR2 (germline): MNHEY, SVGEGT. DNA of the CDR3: TGTGCCAGCAGTCGCGCTCGGGCGAACTCCTACGAGCAGTACTTC. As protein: CASSRARANSYEQYF.

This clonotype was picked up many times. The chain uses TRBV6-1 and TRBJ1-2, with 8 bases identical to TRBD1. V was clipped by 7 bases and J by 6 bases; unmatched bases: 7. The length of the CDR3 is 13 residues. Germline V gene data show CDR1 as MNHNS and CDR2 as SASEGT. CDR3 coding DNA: TGTGCCAGCATTCTGACAGGGGCCCATGGCTACACCTTC. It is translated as CASILTGAHGYTF.

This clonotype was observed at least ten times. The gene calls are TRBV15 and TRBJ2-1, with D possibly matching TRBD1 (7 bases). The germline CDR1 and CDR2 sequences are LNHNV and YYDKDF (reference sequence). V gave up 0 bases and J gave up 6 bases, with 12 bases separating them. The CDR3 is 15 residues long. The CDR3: CATSRDAQGGNEQFF. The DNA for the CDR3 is TGTGCCACCAGCAGAGATGCTCAGGGGGGCAATGAGCAGTTCTTC.

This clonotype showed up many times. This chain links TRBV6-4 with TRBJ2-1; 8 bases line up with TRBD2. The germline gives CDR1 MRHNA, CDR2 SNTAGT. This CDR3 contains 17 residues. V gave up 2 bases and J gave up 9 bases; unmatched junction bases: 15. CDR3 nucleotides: TGTGCCAGCAGTGACAAAGAGATTAGCGGGACCAAGAGTGAGCAGTTCTTC. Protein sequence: CASSDKEISGTKSEQFF.

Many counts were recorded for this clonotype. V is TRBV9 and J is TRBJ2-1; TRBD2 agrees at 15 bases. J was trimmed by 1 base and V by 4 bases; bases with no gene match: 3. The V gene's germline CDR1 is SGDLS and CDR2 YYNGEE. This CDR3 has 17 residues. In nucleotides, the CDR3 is TGTGCCAGCAGCCAGGGACTAGCGGGAGGATCCTACAATGAGCAGTTCTTC. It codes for CASSQGLAGGSYNEQFF.

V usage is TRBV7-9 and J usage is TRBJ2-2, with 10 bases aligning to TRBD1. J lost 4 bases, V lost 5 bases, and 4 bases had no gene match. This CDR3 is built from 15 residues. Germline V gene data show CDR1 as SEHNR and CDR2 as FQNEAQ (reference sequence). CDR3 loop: CASSRDRGITGELFF. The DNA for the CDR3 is TGTGCCAGCAGCCGGGACAGGGGAATCACCGGGGAGCTGTTTTTT.

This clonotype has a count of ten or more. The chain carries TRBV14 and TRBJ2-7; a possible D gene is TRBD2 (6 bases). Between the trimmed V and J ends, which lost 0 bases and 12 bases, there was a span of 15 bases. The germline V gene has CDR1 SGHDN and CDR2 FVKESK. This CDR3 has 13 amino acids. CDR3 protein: CASSQDLGGVLYF. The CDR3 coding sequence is TGTGCCAGCAGCCAAGATCTCGGGGGAGTCCTGTACTTC.

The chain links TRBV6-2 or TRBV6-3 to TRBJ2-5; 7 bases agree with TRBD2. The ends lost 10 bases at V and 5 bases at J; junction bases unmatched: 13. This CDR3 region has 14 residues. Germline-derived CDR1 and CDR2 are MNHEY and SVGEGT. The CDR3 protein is CAINTSVPRETQYF. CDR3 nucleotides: TGTGCCATAAATACTAGCGTCCCTCGGGAGACCCAGTACTTC.

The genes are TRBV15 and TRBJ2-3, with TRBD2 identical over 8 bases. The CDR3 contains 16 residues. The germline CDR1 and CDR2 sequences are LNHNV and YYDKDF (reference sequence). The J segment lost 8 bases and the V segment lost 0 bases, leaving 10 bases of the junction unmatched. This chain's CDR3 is CATSREQREPSGTQYF. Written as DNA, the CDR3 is TGTGCCACCAGCAGAGAACAGCGGGAGCCGAGTGGTACGCAGTATTTT.

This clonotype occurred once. DNA of the CDR3: TGTGCCACCAGCGCGGAGGGGCGGATGGGGAAAAATGAGCAGTTCTTC. Protein product: CATSAEGRMGKNEQFF. V and J are TRBV24-1 and TRBJ2-1; D might be TRBD2 (6 bases). V gave up 7 bases and J gave up 7 bases, with 22 bases separating them. The CDR3 is made up of 16 amino acids. CDR1 KGHDR and CDR2 SFDVKD come from the germline V gene.

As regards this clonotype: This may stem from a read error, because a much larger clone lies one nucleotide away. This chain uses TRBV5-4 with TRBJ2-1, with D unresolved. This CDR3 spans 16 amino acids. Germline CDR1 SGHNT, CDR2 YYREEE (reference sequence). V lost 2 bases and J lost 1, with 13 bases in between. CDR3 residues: CASSLGGSASYNEQFF. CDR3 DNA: TGTGCCAGCAGCTTAGGCGGATCAGCTTCCTACAATGAGCAGTTCTTC.

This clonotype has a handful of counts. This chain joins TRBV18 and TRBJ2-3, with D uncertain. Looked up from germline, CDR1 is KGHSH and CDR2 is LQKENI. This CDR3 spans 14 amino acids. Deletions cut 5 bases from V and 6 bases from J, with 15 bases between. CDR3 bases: TGTGCCAGCTCAGCAGGTTCCGGAGCGGATACGCAGTATTTT. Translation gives CASSAGSGADTQYF. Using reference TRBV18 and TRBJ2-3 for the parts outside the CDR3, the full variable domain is NAGVMQNPRHLVRRRGQEARLRCSPMKGHSHVYWYRQLPEEGLKFMVYLQKENIIDESGMPKERFSAEFPKEGPSILRIQQVVRGDSAAYFCASSAGSGADTQYFGPGTRLTVL.